Below, 30 T cell receptor beta chains from the same sample are listed, as sequenced in a study of blood T cells in healthy people across ages. A sample-barcoded 5' primer and a J-beta primer mix were used in a second PCR of about 7 to 11 cycles. TCRdb ran MiXCR on the 5' RACE reads and lists one entry per CDR3 protein. The sample lists more than 500,000 distinct CDR3 sequences, approximately 26% occurring once. The same sample was also used in a study of T cells of mothers and their children.

The sequencing sample was made of blood. All receptors come from a boy under 10 years old in good health.

This clonotype has just a few counts. V usage is TRBV19 and J usage is TRBJ2-7; 8 bases align to TRBD2. The junction had 7 bases not matched to a gene; V was cut back by 6 bases and J by 0 bases. Germline V gene lookup returns CDR1 LNHDA and CDR2 SQIVND (reference sequence). CDR3 length: 15 amino acids. The CDR3 spells CASRLGTRSSYEQYF. The CDR3 DNA reads as TGTGCCAGTAGACTCGGGACTAGGAGCTCCTACGAGCAGTACTTC.

The V gene is TRBV9, the J gene TRBJ2-5; 11 positions agree with TRBD1. V shed 4 bases and J 7 bases; nucleotides not matched to a gene: 9. This CDR3 is 15 amino acids long. The V gene's germline CDR1 is SGDLS and CDR2 YYNGEE. The CDR3: CASSTGQGALGTQYF. Written as DNA, the CDR3 is TGTGCCAGCAGCACCGGACAGGGGGCATTGGGGACCCAGTACTTC.

Only a few counts were recorded for this clonotype. This chain links TRBV7-3 with TRBJ2-1; D is unresolved. Trimming removed 1 base at V and 3 bases at J, with 16 bases between. Per germline, CDR1 SGHTA and CDR2 FQGTGA. The CDR3 is 17 amino acids. CDR3 nucleotide sequence: TGTGCCAGCAGCTTAAGGGCCAGTAGTTCTTTCTACAATGAGCAGTTCTTC. Protein: CASSLRASSSFYNEQFF.

This clonotype was counted a few times. This chain joins TRBV7-2 and TRBJ2-7; 8 bases agree with TRBD2. This CDR3 is 15 amino acids long. Germline V lookup: CDR1 SGHTA, CDR2 FQGNSA. J gave up 3 bases and V 3 bases, and 7 bases lay outside the gene matches. CDR3 bases: TGTGCCAGCAGCTTTACAAATAGCGGGATCTACGAGCAGTACTTC. Translated: CASSFTNSGIYEQYF.

This clonotype has ten or more counts. V gene TRBV27 combines with J gene TRBJ2-5, with TRBD1 as a possible D gene (6 bases). Germline CDR1 reads MNHEY; CDR2 reads SMNVEV (reference sequence). This CDR3 has 13 amino acids. The V end was cut by 3 bases, the J end by 5 bases, with 10 bases between. For the CDR3, the DNA is TGTGCCAGCAGTTTCCCCGACAGGGAGACCCAGTACTTC. Its protein product is CASSFPDRETQYF.

V gene TRBV5-1 combines with J gene TRBJ1-1; possible D gene TRBD1, 6 bases. CDR1 SGHRS and CDR2 YFSETQ come from the germline V gene. This CDR3 is 13 amino acids long. Deletions cut 4 bases from V and 11 bases from J, with 18 bases between. CDR3 sequence reads: CASSPSGAGMAFF. The CDR3 DNA sequence: TGCGCCAGCAGCCCCTCGGGGGCGGGTATGGCTTTCTTT.

This clonotype was recorded a few times. The chain links TRBV4-3 to TRBJ2-5, with no clear D. Near its end, the DNA agrees better with TRBJ2-1, so the J call may be wrong. This CDR3 has 14 amino acids. Germline lookup yields CDR1 LGHNA and CDR2 YSLEER. The CDR3 coding sequence is TGCGCCAGCAGCCAAGATCCCTTGGGCAATGAGCAGTTCTTC. This gives the protein CASSQDPLGNEQFF.

CDR3 amino acids: CASSQVQGTDTQYF. DNA of the CDR3: TGTGCCAGCAGCCAAGTGCAGGGCACAGATACGCAGTATTTT. The V call is TRBV3-1, the J call TRBJ2-3; D remains unclear. V lost 1 base to trimming and J lost 1 base, with 6 bases between them. Germline V gene sequence: CDR1 LGHDT, CDR2 YNNKEL (reference sequence). The CDR3 has 14 residues.

There are a few counts of this clonotype. The CDR3 DNA reads TGTGCCAGCAGTATTTGGGGACAGCCGAATGAAAAACTGTTTTTT. The encoded protein is CASSIWGQPNEKLFF. The chain has TRBV28 and TRBJ1-4; 7 bases line up with TRBD1. The length of the CDR3 is 15 residues. Trimming at V came to 5 bases and at J to 5 bases, leaving 8 bases not matched to a gene. CDR1 is MDHEN and CDR2 is SYDVKM in the germline V gene.

In its sample, this clonotype was seen many times. Compared with germline, one end of the junction differs, possibly owing to a read error. The chain links TRBV7-9 to TRBJ2-1, with D uncertain. Looked up from germline, CDR1 is SEHNR and CDR2 is FQNEAQ (reference sequence). The CDR3 runs 13 residues. CDR3 protein: CASSLAGGNEQFF. CDR3 nucleotide sequence: TGTGCCAGCAGTTTAGCTGGTGGAAATGAGCAGTTCTTC.

This clonotype has a single count. The gene calls are TRBV7-3 and TRBJ2-1; no clear D. Trimming took off 1 base at V and 5 bases at J, with 6 bases between the two ends. Per the germline V gene, CDR1 is SGHTA and CDR2 is FQGTGA. The CDR3 runs 13 residues. The chain's CDR3 is CASSLMTHNEQFF. CDR3 nucleotides: TGTGCCAGCAGCTTAATGACGCACAATGAGCAGTTCTTC.

This chain links TRBV4-3 with TRBJ1-1; D call uncertain. Trimming took 1 base from V and 5 from J, leaving 17 bases between them. Germline CDR1 and CDR2: LGHNA and YSLEER. CDR3 size: 16 residues. The chain's CDR3 is CASSQGLFGSWTEAFF. As DNA, the CDR3 is TGCGCCAGCAGCCAAGGGTTATTTGGGAGTTGGACTGAAGCTTTCTTT.

Details on this clonotype: The junction departs from germline at one end; a sequencing error may be responsible. CDR3 coding DNA: TGTGCCGGCAGCTTAACGTACCTAGCGGGGGGAAGGTTCTTC. Protein sequence: CAGSLTYLAGGRFF. This chain uses TRBV7-3 with TRBJ2-1; 11 positions match TRBD2. The CDR3 length is 14 residues. Per the germline V gene, CDR1 is SGHTA and CDR2 is FQGTGA.

This clonotype was seen a handful of times. Written as DNA, the CDR3 is TGCAGTGCTACCAACCCTAGCGGGAGGCAAACAGTCACAGATACGCAGTATTTT. Translation gives CSATNPSGRQTVTDTQYF. The genes are TRBV20-1 and TRBJ2-3; 11 bases align to TRBD2. Germline V gene data show CDR1 as DFQATT and CDR2 as SNEGSKA (reference sequence). With 4 bases clipped from V and 2 bases from J, the junction kept 14 bases outside the gene matches. The length of the CDR3 is 18 residues.

This clonotype was recorded a few times. V is TRBV3-1 and J is TRBJ2-1; TRBD2 is a possible D gene (5 bases). CDR1 LGHDT and CDR2 YNNKEL come from the germline V gene (reference sequence). This CDR3 has 13 amino acids. V lost 1 base, J lost 12 bases, and 13 bases lay in between. CDR3 protein: CASSQVEGKGQFF. The CDR3 region has the DNA TGTGCCAGCAGCCAAGTCGAGGGAAAGGGGCAGTTCTTC.

The J gene is TRBJ2-7, the V gene TRBV20-1, with a weak D call TRBD1 (7 bases). Looked up from germline, CDR1 is DFQATT and CDR2 is SNEGSKA (reference sequence). Trimming pared 0 bases from V and 3 bases from J, leaving 21 bases between. The CDR3 sequence is 17 residues long. This chain's CDR3 is CSARDPAGRQGFYEQYF. DNA of the CDR3: TGCAGTGCTAGAGATCCGGCCGGGAGACAGGGATTCTACGAGCAGTACTTC.

This clonotype was detected many times. J is TRBJ1-4 and V is TRBV10-3; 9 bases are shared with TRBD1. CDR3 length: 15 residues. Looked up from germline, CDR1 is ENHRY and CDR2 is SYGVKD. With 2 bases clipped from V and 11 bases from J, the junction kept 9 bases outside the gene matches. In nucleotides, the CDR3 is TGTGCCATCAGTGAGCAGGGGACAGGGCGACAGAAACTGTTTTTT. This translates into CAISEQGTGRQKLFF.

This clonotype has more than one count but fewer than ten. The junction departs from the called germline gene at one end, perhaps through a read error. The V and J genes are TRBV5-6 and TRBJ2-1; 7 nucleotides agree with TRBD2. The germline V gene encodes CDR1 SGHDT and CDR2 YYEEEE. This CDR3 comprises 14 residues. For the CDR3, the DNA is TGTGCCAGCAGCTTGGCCGGGGGAGGGGCCAATCCGCTCTTC. Translated: CASSLAGGGANPLF.

This clonotype was counted between two and nine times. This rearrangement joins TRBV12-3 or TRBV12-4 to TRBJ2-3; D is undetermined. The CDR3 sequence is 13 residues long. Between the trimmed V and J ends, which lost 6 bases and 0 bases, there was a span of 7 bases. The CDR3, as DNA: TGTGCCAGCAGGGCAACTAGCACAGATACGCAGTATTTT. It is translated as CASRATSTDTQYF.

Concerning this clonotype itself: It may be a read error: a sequence one base away is much more abundant. The rearrangement links TRBV28 to TRBJ1-4; tentative D call: TRBD1 (6 bases). CDR1 MDHEN and CDR2 SYDVKM come from the germline V gene. CDR3 size: 15 residues. In DNA, the CDR3 is TGTGCCAGCTGGAGGGGAGGGGGAGGTGATGAAGAACTGTTTTTT. Its translation is CASWRGGGGDEELFF.

This clonotype was observed a handful of times. V is TRBV5-5 and J is TRBJ1-2; D gene ambiguous. Trimming left V 0 bases short and J 4 bases short, with 13 bases between. Germline V gene data show CDR1 as SGHKS and CDR2 as YYEKEE (reference sequence). CDR3 length: 15 residues. The CDR3 sequence is CASSLALGKGYGYTF. In nucleotides, the CDR3 is TGTGCCAGCAGCTTGGCCTTGGGGAAGGGCTATGGCTACACCTTC.

The chain joins TRBV7-9 to TRBJ2-5; the match to TRBD1 covers 7 bases. The DNA end favors TRBJ2-7, so the J call may be wrong. Germline V gene lookup returns CDR1 SEHNR and CDR2 FQNEAQ (reference sequence). CDR3 length equals 15 residues. Written as DNA, the CDR3 is TGTGCCAGCAGCTTACCAGGGGGACACTCCTACGAGCAGTACTTC. Encoded protein: CASSLPGGHSYEQYF.

The chain employs TRBV28 and TRBJ2-5; D gene ambiguous. CDR1 and CDR2 from the germline V gene are MDHEN and SYDVKM. This CDR3 has 14 amino acids. Trimming stripped 7 bases from V and 4 bases from J, with 16 bases between. This CDR3 is CASNPLNKAETQYF. CDR3 nucleotides: TGTGCCAGCAATCCCCTTAATAAGGCAGAGACCCAGTACTTC.

This clonotype was counted between two and nine times. The genes are TRBV27 and TRBJ2-6, with D possibly TRBD1 on 5 matching bases. Germline V gives CDR1 MNHEY, CDR2 SMNVEV (reference sequence). The CDR3 spans 16 residues. Trimming stripped 3 bases from V and 4 bases from J, with 13 bases between. The CDR3 nucleotides are TGTGCCAGCAGTTTGATTGGTGGGGCGGGGGCCAACGTCCTGACTTTC. This sequence encodes CASSLIGGAGANVLTF.

This chain links TRBV6-5 with TRBJ2-5, with 11 positions matching TRBD2. V shed 4 bases and J 4 bases; nucleotides not matched to a gene: 5. The CDR3 consists of 15 residues. Germline assignment: CDR1 MNHEY and CDR2 SVGAGI. The CDR3 here is CASSLIAGGLETQYF. CDR3 nucleotides: TGTGCCAGCAGTTTAATAGCGGGGGGGCTAGAGACCCAGTACTTC.

The chain joins TRBV2 to TRBJ1-5; 10 nucleotides align to TRBD1. This CDR3 is 15 amino acids long. Germline trimming cut 6 bases from V and 2 bases from J; bases unmatched to any gene: 4. From germline, CDR1 is SNHLY and CDR2 FYNNEI. The DNA of the CDR3 is TGTGCCAGCAGGGGGGGGACAGGGGGCAATCAGCCCCAGCATTTT. This gives the protein CASRGGTGGNQPQHF. Supplemented by reference TRBV2 and TRBJ1-5, the full variable domain reads EPEVTQTPSHQVTQMGQEVILRCVPISNHLYFYWYRQILGQKVEFLVSFYNNEISEKSEIFDDQFSVERPDGSNFTLKIRSTKLEDSAMYFCASRGGTGGNQPQHFGDGTRLSIL.

This clonotype has only a few counts. The chain is built from TRBV20-1 and TRBJ1-5, with D maybe TRBD1 (5 bases). V was pared by 0 bases and J by 3 bases, with 12 bases between. The CDR3 loop spans 15 amino acids. Germline V gene sequence: CDR1 DFQATT, CDR2 SNEGSKA (reference sequence). CDR3 amino acids: CSARDWGVSNQPQHF. The CDR3, as DNA: TGCAGTGCTAGAGATTGGGGCGTGTCCAATCAGCCCCAGCATTTT.

The chain recombines TRBV6-1 with TRBJ2-7; weak D call: TRBD1 (6 bases). Germline loops: CDR1 MNHNS, CDR2 SASEGT. The length of the CDR3 is 14 residues. V lost 5 bases, J lost 2 bases, and 13 bases lay in between. Here the CDR3 DNA reads TGTGCCAGCAGTATAATGACAGGAACCTACGAGCAGTACTTC. Translated: CASSIMTGTYEQYF.

The chain links TRBV6-5 to TRBJ2-7, with 9 positions matching TRBD1. The DNA matches TRBJ2-1 better at its end, which makes the J call doubtful. The CDR3 extends over 15 amino acids. Germline CDR1 and CDR2: MNHEY and SVGAGI. DNA for the CDR3: TGTGCCAGCAGGCGTACAGGGGGCGCTTGGAATGAGCAGTTCTTC. Translating gives CASRRTGGAWNEQFF.

A few counts support this clonotype. This rearrangement joins TRBV27 to TRBJ2-7, with D possibly being TRBD1 (5 bases). The length of the CDR3 is 11 residues. CDR1 MNHEY and CDR2 SMNVEV come from the germline V gene (reference sequence). Between the trimmed V and J ends, which lost 10 bases and 5 bases, there was a span of 12 bases. The CDR3 coding sequence is TGTGCCACCCATCAAGGGGACGAGCAGTACTTC. This codes for CATHQGDEQYF.